Listed here are 9 T cell receptor beta chains from one sample, sequenced in a study of post-analysis software for immune sequencing data. Study-wide results and caveats: About 5 TRBV segments occurring more often in patients than controls included TRBV5-6, TRBV5-1 and TRBV20-1.

Included in the TCR beta cDNA libraries were unique molecular identifiers. One entry per CDR3 protein, called by TCRdb with MiXCR from the PCR reads. The sample contains approximately 770,000 distinct CDR3 sequences, about half of which appear only once. The antigens of these receptors remain unknown. The material sequenced was blood. These receptors originate from a girl aged 5-17 years with multiple sclerosis.

The chain has TRBV12-3 or TRBV12-4 and TRBJ2-5; D remains ambiguous. Trimming took 2 bases from V and 2 from J, leaving 15 bases between them. The CDR3 contains 16 residues. In nucleotides, the CDR3 is TGTGCCAGCAGTTTACCACACACCTTCCCTCAAGAGACCCAGTACTTC. This translates into CASSLPHTFPQETQYF.

V gene TRBV3-1 combines with J gene TRBJ1-2; no clear D. The ends were cut back, 5 bases at V and 8 bases at J, with 15 bases in the middle. This CDR3 has 13 amino acids. Germline lookup yields CDR1 LGHDT and CDR2 YNNKEL (reference sequence). CDR3 sequence reads: CASSTGPSEGYTF. Written as DNA, the CDR3 is TGTGCCAGCAGCACCGGACCCTCGGAAGGCTACACCTTC.

Note on this clonotype: An end of the junction differs from the germline gene, which may be a read error. This chain uses TRBV5-6 with TRBJ1-5; no clear D. The CDR3 has 15 amino acids. Germline CDR1 is SGHDT and CDR2 is YYEEEE. CDR3 DNA: TGTGCCAGCAGCTTGGGTCCGTATAGCAAACAGCCCCAGCATTTT. Amino acid sequence: CASSLGPYSKQPQHF.

J is TRBJ2-5 and V is TRBV4-2; D perhaps matches TRBD2 (9 bases). The CDR3 sequence is 18 residues long. The V gene lost 0 bases and the J gene lost 7 bases, with 24 bases spanning the gap. In germline, CDR1 is LGHNA, CDR2 YNFKEQ. The CDR3 here is CASSQELAGQDWGRTQYF. CDR3 coding DNA: TGTGCCAGCAGCCAAGAGCTAGCGGGACAGGATTGGGGGAGGACCCAGTACTTC.

V is TRBV6-2 or TRBV6-3 and J is TRBJ2-7; D is perhaps TRBD2 (7 bases). The J call may be wrong; the DNA end is better matched by TRBJ2-1. The germline V gene encodes CDR1 MNHEY and CDR2 SVGEGT. CDR3 size: 13 residues. CDR3 DNA: TGTGCCAGCAGTTACGCGGGGGCCAATGAGCAGTTCTTC. This codes for CASSYAGANEQFF.

The chain links TRBV28 to TRBJ2-1, with D possibly being TRBD1 (6 bases). CDR3 length: 14 residues. The V and J ends lost 0 bases and 7 bases respectively, with 10 bases between them. The germline V gene has CDR1 MDHEN and CDR2 SYDVKM. The CDR3 is CASSLWGTQNEQFF. CDR3 in DNA: TGTGCCAGCAGTTTATGGGGGACACAGAATGAGCAGTTCTTC.

This clonotype turned up a few times. This rearrangement joins TRBV25-1 to TRBJ2-6; D is ambiguous. The CDR3 is 18 amino acids. Germline V lookup: CDR1 MGHDK, CDR2 SYGVNS. The V end lost 3 bases, the J end lost 0 bases, and 15 bases lay between the germline ends. CDR3 loop: CASSDSMTPISGANVLTF. The DNA of the CDR3 is TGTGCCAGCAGTGATTCTATGACACCAATCTCTGGGGCCAACGTCCTGACTTTC. Full variable domain (outside the CDR3, taken from reference TRBV25-1 and TRBJ2-6): EADIYQTPRYLVIGTGKKITLECSQTMGHDKMYWYQQDPGMELHLIHYSYGVNSTEKGDLSSESTVSRIRTEHFPLTLESARPSHTSQYLCASSDSMTPISGANVLTFGAGSRLTVL.

The V gene is TRBV10-3, the J gene TRBJ2-1; 7 bases line up with TRBD2. After removal of 6 bases from V and 0 bases from J, the junction contained 5 bases not matched to a gene. This CDR3 is 15 amino acids long. Germline CDR1 ENHRY, CDR2 SYGVKD. In nucleotides, the CDR3 is TGTGCCATCAGCGCTGGGACTATCTCCTACAATGAGCAGTTCTTC. Amino acid sequence: CAISAGTISYNEQFF.

The chain is built from TRBV7-2 and TRBJ2-1; 9 bases align to TRBD2. CDR3 size: 15 residues. Germline trimming cut 2 bases from V and 5 bases from J; bases unmatched to any gene: 4. Germline lookup yields CDR1 SGHTA and CDR2 FQGNSA. CDR3: CASSLWSGRNNEQFF. CDR3 in DNA: TGTGCCAGCAGCTTATGGAGCGGGAGGAACAATGAGCAGTTCTTC.